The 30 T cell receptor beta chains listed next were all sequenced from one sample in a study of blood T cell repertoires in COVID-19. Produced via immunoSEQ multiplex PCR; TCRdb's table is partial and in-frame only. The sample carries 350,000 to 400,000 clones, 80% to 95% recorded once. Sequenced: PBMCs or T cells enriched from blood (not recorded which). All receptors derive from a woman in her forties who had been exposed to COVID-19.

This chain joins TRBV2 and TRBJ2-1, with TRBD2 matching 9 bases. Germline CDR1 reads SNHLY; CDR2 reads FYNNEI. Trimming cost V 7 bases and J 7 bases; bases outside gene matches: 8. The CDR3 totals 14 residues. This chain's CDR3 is CASKRRGGWNEQFF. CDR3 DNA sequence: TGTGCCAGCAAGCGGCGGGGGGGCTGGAATGAGCAGTTCTTC.

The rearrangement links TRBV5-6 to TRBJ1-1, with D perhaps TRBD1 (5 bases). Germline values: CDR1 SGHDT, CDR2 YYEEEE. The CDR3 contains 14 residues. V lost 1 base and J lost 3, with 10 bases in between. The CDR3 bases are TGTGCCAGCAGCTTGACGGGAGGGGACACTGAAGCTTTCTTT. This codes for CASSLTGGDTEAFF.

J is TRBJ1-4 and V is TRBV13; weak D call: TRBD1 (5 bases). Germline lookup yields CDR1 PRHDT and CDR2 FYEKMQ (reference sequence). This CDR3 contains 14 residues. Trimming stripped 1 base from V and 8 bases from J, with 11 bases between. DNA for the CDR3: TGTGCCAGCAGCTTAGAACAGGAACCCGAAAAACTGTTTTTT. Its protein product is CASSLEQEPEKLFF.

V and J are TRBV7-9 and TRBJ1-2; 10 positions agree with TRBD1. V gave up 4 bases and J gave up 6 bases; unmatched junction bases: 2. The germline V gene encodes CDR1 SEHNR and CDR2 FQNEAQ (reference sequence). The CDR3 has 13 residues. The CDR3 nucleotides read TGTGCCAGCAGCTCAGGGACAGGGGATGGCTACACCTTC. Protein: CASSSGTGDGYTF.

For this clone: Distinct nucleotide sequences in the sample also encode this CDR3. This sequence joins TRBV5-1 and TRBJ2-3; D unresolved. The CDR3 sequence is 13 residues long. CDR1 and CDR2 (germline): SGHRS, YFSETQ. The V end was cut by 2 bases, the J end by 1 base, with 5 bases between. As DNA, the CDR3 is TGCGCCAGCAGCTTTCCTGGCACAGATACGCAGTATTTT. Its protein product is CASSFPGTDTQYF.

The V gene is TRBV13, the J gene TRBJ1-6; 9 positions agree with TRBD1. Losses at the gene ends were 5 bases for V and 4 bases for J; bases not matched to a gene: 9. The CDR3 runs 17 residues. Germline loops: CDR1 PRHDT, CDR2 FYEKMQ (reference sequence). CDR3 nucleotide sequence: TGTGCCAGCAGCCGAACCTCTGACAGGGGGTATAATTCACCCCTCCACTTT. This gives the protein CASSRTSDRGYNSPLHF.

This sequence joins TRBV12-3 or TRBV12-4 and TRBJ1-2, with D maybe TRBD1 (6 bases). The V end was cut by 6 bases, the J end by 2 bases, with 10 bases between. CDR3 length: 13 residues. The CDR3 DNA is TGTGCCAGCAGGCTACAGGGAAACTATGGCTACACCTTC. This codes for CASRLQGNYGYTF.

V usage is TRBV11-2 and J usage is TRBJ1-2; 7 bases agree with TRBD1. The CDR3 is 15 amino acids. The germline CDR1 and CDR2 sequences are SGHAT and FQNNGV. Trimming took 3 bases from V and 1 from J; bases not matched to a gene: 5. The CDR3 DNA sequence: TGTGCCAGCAGCTTGAGTACAGGGGTTAACTATGGCTACACCTTC. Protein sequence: CASSLSTGVNYGYTF.

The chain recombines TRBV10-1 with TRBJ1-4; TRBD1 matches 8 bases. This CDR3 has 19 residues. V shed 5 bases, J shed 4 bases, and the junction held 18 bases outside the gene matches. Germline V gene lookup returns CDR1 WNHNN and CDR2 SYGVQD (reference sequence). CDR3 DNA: TGCGCCAGCAGTTTCTACCCCCGGACAGGGAGAAGGAATAATGAAAAACTGTTTTTT. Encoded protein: CASSFYPRTGRRNNEKLFF.

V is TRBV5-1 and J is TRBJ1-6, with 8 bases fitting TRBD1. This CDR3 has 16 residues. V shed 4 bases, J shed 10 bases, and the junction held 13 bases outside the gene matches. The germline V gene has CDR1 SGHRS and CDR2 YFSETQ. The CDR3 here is CASSVQEGTGGSPLHF. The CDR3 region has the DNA TGCGCCAGCAGCGTCCAAGAGGGGACAGGCGGGTCACCCCTCCACTTT. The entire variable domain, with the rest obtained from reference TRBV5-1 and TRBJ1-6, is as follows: KAGVTQTPRYLIKTRGQQVTLSCSPISGHRSVSWYQQTPGQGLQFLFEYFSETQRNKGNFPGRFSGRQFSNSRSEMNVSTLELGDSALYLCASSVQEGTGGSPLHFGNGTRLTVT.

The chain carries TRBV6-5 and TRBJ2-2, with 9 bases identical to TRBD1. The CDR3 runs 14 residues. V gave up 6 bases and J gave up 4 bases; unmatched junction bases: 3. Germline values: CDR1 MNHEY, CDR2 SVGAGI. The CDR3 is CASRPDRGTGELFF. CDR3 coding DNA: TGTGCCAGCAGGCCGGACAGGGGCACCGGGGAGCTGTTTTTT.

In DNA form, the CDR3 reads TGTGCCAGCAGGCGATCCGATAATTCACCCCTCCACTTT. Translation: CASRRSDNSPLHF. This chain joins TRBV9 and TRBJ1-6; D gene unclear. V was trimmed by 5 bases and J by 5 bases, leaving 8 bases between them. This CDR3 has 13 amino acids. From germline, CDR1 is SGDLS and CDR2 YYNGEE.

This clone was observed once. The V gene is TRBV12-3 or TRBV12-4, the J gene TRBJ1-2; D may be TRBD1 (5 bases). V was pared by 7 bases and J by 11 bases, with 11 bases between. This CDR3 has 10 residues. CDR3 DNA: TGTGCCAGCATCACACAGGATTACACCTTC. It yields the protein CASITQDYTF.

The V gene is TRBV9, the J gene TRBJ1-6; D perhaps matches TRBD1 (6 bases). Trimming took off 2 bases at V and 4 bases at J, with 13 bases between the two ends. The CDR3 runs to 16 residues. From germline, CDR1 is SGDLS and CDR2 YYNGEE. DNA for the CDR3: TGTGCCAGCAGCGTCCGGGACACGGGGTATAATTCACCCCTCCACTTT. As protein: CASSVRDTGYNSPLHF.

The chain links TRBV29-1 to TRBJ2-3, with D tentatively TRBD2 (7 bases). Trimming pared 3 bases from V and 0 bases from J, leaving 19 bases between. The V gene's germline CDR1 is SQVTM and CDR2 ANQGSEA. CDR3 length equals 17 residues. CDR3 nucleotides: TGCAGCGTTGATAGGCGGGGGCCCTTTCCTAGCACAGATACGCAGTATTTT. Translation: CSVDRRGPFPSTDTQYF.

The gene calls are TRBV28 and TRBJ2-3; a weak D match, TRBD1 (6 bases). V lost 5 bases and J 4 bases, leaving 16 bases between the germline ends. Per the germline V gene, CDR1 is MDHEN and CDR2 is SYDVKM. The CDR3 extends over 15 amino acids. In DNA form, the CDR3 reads TGTGCCAGCAGTGATACACAGGGTTCGCCAGATACGCAGTATTTT. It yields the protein CASSDTQGSPDTQYF.

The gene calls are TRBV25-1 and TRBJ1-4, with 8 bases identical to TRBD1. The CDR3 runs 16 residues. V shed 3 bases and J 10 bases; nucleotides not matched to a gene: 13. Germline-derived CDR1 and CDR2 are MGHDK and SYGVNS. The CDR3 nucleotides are TGTGCCAGCAGTGACAACCGCATGACAGGGGCAGCAAAACTGTTTTTT. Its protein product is CASSDNRMTGAAKLFF.

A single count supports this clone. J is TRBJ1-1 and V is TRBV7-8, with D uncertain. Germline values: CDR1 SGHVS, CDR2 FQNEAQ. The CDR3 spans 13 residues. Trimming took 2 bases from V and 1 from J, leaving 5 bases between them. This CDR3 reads CASSLRGNTEAFF. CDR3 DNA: TGTGCCAGCAGCTTACGAGGGAACACTGAAGCTTTCTTT.

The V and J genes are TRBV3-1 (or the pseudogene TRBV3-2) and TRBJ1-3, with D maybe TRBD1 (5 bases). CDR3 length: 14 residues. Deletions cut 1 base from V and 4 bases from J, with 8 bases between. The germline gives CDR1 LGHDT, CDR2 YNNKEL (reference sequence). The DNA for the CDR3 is TGTGCCAGCAGCCAAGGGACACGAGGAAACACCATATATTTT. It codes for CASSQGTRGNTIYF.

The CDR3, as DNA: TGTGCCAGCAGCTCCAACCTACCCGAAACCCAGTACTTC. Its translation: CASSSNLPETQYF. The genes are TRBV7-2 and TRBJ2-5; D unresolved. V was shortened by 4 bases and J by 8 bases, with 14 bases between the two germline ends. Germline CDR1 and CDR2: SGHTA and FQGNSA. This CDR3 region has 13 residues. The whole variable domain, filled in from reference TRBV7-2 and TRBJ2-5, reads GAGVSQSPSNKVTEKGKDVELRCDPISGHTALYWYRQSLGQGLEFLIYFQGNSAPDKSGLPSDRFSAERTGGSVSTLTIQRTQQEDSAVYLCASSSNLPETQYFGPGTRLLVL.

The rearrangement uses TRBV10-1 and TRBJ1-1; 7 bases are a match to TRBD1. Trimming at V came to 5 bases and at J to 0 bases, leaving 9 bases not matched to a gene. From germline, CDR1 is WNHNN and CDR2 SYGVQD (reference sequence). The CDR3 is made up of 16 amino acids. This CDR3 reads CASSPIRTGMNTEAFF. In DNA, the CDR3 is TGCGCCAGCAGTCCGATCCGGACAGGTATGAACACTGAAGCTTTCTTT.

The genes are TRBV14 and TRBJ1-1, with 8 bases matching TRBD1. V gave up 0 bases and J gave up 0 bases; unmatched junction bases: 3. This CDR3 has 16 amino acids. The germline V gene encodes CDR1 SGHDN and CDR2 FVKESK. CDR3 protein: CASSQDVGQVNTEAFF. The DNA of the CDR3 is TGTGCCAGCAGCCAAGATGTGGGACAGGTGAACACTGAAGCTTTCTTT.

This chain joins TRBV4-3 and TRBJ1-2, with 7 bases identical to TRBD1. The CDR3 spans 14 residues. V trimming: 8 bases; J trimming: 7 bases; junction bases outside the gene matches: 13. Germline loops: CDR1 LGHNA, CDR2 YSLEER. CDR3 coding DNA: TGCGCCAGCCGACCTAAGGGGGCGCTTGCTGGCTACACCTTC. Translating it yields CASRPKGALAGYTF.

CDR3 loop: CASSSTGTQSYEQYF. CDR3 bases: TGTGCCAGCAGTTCTACAGGGACACAATCATACGAGCAGTACTTC. J is TRBJ2-7 and V is TRBV6-5; maybe TRBD1 (6 bases). The V end was cut by 4 bases, the J end by 4 bases, with 17 bases between. Germline CDR1 is MNHEY and CDR2 is SVGAGI. This CDR3 spans 15 amino acids.

CDR3 sequence reads: CASSLDRGGGNTIYF. In DNA, the CDR3 is TGCGCCAGCAGCTTGGACAGGGGTGGAGGAAACACCATATATTTT. The chain is built from TRBV5-1 and TRBJ1-3; TRBD1 aligns across 7 bases. This CDR3 is 15 amino acids long. The V segment lost 0 bases and the J segment 4 bases; nucleotides outside the gene matches: 4. Germline CDR1 and CDR2: SGHRS and YFSETQ. The full variable domain, completed using reference TRBV5-1 and TRBJ1-3, is KAGVTQTPRYLIKTRGQQVTLSCSPISGHRSVSWYQQTPGQGLQFLFEYFSETQRNKGNFPGRFSGRQFSNSRSEMNVSTLELGDSALYLCASSLDRGGGNTIYFGEGSWLTVV.

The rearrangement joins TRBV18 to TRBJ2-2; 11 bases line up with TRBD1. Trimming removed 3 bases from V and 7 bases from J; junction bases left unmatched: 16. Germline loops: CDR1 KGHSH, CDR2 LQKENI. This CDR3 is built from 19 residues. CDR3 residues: CASSPPRTGGAVGVGELFF. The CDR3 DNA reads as TGTGCCAGCTCACCGCCTCGGACAGGGGGCGCGGTGGGTGTCGGGGAGCTGTTTTTT.

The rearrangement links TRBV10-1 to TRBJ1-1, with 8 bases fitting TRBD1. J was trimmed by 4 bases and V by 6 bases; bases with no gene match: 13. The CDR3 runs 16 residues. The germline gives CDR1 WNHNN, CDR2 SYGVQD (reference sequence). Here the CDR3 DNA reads TGCGCCAGCAGCGACACAGCCGGGACAGGAGCCACTGAAGCTTTCTTT. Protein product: CASSDTAGTGATEAFF.

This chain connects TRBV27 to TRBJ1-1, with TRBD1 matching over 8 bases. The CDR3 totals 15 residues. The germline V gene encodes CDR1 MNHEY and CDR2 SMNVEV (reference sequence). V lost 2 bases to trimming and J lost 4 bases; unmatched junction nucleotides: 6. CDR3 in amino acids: CASSLAWDRPTEAFF. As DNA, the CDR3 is TGTGCCAGCAGTTTAGCTTGGGACAGGCCCACTGAAGCTTTCTTT.

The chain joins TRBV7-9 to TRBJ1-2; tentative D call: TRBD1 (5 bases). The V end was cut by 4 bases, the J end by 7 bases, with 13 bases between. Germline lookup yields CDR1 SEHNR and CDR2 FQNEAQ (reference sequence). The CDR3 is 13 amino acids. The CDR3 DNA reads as TGTGCCAGCAGCTCGACCTCAGGGCTTGGCTACACCTTC. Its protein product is CASSSTSGLGYTF.

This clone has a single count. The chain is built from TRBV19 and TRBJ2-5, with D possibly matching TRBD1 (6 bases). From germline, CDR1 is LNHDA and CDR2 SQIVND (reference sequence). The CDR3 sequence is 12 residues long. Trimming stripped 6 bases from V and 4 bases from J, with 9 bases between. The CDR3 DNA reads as TGTGCCAGTAGGGGGGCTGGAGAGACCCAGTACTTC. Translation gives CASRGAGETQYF.